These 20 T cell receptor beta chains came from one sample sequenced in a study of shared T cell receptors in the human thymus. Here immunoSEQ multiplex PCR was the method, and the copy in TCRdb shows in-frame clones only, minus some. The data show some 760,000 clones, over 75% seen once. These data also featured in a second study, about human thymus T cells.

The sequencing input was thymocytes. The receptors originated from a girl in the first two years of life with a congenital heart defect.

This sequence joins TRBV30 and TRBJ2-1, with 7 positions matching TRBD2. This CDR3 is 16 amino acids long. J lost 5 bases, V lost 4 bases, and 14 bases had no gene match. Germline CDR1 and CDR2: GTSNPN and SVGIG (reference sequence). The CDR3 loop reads CAWTPWGGKENNEQFF. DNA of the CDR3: TGTGCCTGGACTCCTTGGGGGGGGAAGGAGAACAATGAGCAGTTCTTC.

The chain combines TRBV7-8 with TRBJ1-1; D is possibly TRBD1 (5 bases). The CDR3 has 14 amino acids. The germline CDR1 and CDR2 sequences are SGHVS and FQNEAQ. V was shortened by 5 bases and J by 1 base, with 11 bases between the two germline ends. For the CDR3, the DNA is TGTGCCAGCAGCATCCGACAGTGGAACACTGAAGCTTTCTTT. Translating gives CASSIRQWNTEAFF.

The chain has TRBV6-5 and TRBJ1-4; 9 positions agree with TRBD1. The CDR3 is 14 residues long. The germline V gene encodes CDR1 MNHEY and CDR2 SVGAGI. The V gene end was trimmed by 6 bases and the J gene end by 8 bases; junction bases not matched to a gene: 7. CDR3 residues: CASRGTGRGEKLFF. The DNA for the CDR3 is TGTGCCAGCAGGGGGACAGGGAGAGGGGAAAAACTGTTTTTT.

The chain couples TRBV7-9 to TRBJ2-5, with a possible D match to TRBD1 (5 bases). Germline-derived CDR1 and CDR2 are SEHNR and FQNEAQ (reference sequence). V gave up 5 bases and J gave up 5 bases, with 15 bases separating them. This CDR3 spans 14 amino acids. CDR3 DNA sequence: TGTGCCAGCAGCCCCAAGACAGACCGGGAGACCCAGTACTTC. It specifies CASSPKTDRETQYF.

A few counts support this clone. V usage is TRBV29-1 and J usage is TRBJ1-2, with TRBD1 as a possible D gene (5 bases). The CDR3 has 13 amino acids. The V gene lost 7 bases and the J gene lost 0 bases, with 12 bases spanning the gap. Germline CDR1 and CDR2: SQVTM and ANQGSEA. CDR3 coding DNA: TGCAGCGCTACGACAGAAACTAACTATGGCTACACCTTC. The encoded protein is CSATTETNYGYTF. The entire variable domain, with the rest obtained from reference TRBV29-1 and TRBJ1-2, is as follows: SAVISQKPSRDICQRGTSLTIQCQVDSQVTMMFWYRQQPGQSLTLIATANQGSEATYESGFVIDKFPISRPNLTFSTLTVSNMSPEDSSIYLCSATTETNYGYTFGSGTRLTVV.

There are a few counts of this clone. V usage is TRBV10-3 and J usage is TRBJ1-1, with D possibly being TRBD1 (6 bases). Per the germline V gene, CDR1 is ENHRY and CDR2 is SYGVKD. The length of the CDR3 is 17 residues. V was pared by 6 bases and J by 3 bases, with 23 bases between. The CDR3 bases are TGTGCCATCAGGGGGATACAGGGCGGTGGGACGGACACTGAAGCTTTCTTT. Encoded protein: CAIRGIQGGGTDTEAFF.

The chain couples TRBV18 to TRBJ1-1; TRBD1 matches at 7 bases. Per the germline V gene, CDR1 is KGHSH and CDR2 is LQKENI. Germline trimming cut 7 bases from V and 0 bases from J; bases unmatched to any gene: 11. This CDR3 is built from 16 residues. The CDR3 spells CASFPPDRDMNTEAFF. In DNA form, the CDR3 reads TGTGCCAGCTTCCCCCCTGACAGGGACATGAACACTGAAGCTTTCTTT.

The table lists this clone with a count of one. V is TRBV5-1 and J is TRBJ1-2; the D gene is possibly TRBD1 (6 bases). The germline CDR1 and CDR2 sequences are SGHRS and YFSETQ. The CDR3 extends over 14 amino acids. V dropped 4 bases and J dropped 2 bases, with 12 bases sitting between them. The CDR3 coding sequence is TGCGCCAGCAGCCAGGACAGAAGGAACTATGGCTACACCTTC. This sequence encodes CASSQDRRNYGYTF.

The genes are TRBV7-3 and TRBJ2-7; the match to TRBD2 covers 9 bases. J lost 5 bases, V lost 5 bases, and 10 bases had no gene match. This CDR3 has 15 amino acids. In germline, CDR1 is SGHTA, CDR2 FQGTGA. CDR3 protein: CASSLQGLAYNEQYF. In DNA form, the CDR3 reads TGTGCCAGCAGCCTTCAAGGACTAGCGTACAACGAGCAGTACTTC.

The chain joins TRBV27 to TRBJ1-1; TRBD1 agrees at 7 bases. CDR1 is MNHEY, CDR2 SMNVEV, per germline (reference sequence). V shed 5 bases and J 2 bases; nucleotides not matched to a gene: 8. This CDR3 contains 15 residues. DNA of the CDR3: TGTGCCAGCAGTGGCAGACAGGGTGGAAACACTGAAGCTTTCTTT. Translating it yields CASSGRQGGNTEAFF.

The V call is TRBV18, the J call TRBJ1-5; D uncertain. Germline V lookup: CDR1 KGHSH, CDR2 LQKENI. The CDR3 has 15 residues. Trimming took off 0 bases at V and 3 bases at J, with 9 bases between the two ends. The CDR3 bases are TGTGCCAGCTCACCACCAGGAGGGCCCAATCAGCCCCAGCATTTT. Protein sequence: CASSPPGGPNQPQHF.

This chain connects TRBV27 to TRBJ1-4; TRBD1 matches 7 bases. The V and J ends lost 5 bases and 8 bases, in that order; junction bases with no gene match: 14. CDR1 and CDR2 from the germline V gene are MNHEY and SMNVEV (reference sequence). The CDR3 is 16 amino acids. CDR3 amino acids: CASSTRQGPTREKLFF. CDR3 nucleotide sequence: TGTGCCAGCAGTACTCGACAGGGCCCCACTCGGGAAAAACTGTTTTTT. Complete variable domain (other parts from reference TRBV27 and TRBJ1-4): EAQVTQNPRYLITVTGKKLTVTCSQNMNHEYMSWYRQDPGLGLRQIYYSMNVEVTDKGDVPEGYKVSRKEKRNFPLILESPSPNQTSLYFCASSTRQGPTREKLFFGSGTQLSVL.

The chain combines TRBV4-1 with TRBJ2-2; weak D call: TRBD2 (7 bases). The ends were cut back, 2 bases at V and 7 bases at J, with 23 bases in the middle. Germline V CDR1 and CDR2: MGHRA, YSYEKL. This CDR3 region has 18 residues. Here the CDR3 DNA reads TGCGCCAGCAGCCAAAGGTGGGGGGGGCGCGGTTTTGACGGGGAGCTGTTTTTT. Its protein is CASSQRWGGRGFDGELFF.

CDR3 DNA: TGTGCGACCCGGGACAGCGCACTAGCCAAAAACATTCAGTACTTC. Encoded protein: CATRDSALAKNIQYF. The rearrangement uses TRBV27 and TRBJ2-4; 7 nucleotides line up with TRBD1. Germline V gene sequence: CDR1 MNHEY, CDR2 SMNVEV (reference sequence). The CDR3 sequence is 15 residues long.

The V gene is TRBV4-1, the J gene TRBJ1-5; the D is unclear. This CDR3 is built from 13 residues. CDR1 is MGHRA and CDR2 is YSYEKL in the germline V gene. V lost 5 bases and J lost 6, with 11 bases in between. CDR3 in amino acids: CASSTQAGQPQHF. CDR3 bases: TGCGCCAGCAGCACCCAAGCGGGTCAGCCCCAGCATTTT.

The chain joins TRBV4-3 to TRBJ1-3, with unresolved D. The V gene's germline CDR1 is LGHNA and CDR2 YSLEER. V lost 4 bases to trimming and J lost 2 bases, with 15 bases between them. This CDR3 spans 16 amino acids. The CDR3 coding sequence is TGCGCCAGCAGCCCCGACGGGGTACGCCCTGGAAACACCATATATTTT. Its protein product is CASSPDGVRPGNTIYF.

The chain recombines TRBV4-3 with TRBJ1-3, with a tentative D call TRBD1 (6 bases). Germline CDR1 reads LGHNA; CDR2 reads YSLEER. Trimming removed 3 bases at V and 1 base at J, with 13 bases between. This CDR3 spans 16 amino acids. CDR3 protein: CASSHANRESGNTIYF. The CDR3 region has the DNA TGCGCCAGCAGCCATGCTAACAGGGAGTCTGGAAACACCATATATTTT.

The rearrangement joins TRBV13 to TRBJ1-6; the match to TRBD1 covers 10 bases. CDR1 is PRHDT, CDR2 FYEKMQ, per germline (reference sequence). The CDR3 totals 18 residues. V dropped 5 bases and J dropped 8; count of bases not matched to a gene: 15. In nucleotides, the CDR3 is TGTGCCAGCAGCCGAGTGGGCCTTCCCGGGACAGGGGATTCACCCCTCCACTTT. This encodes CASSRVGLPGTGDSPLHF.

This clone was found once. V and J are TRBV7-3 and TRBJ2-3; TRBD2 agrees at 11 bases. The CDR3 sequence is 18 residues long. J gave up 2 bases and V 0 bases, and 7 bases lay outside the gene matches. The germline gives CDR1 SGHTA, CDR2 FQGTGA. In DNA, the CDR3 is TGTGCCAGCAGCTTAACCCTGGGACTAGCGGACAACACAGATACGCAGTATTTT. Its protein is CASSLTLGLADNTDTQYF.

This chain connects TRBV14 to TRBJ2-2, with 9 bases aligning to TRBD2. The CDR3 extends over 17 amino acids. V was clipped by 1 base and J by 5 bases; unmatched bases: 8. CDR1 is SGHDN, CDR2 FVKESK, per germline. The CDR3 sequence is CASSQVSVLAGTGELFF. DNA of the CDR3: TGTGCCAGCAGCCAAGTCAGTGTCCTAGCGGGGACCGGGGAGCTGTTTTTT.